This T cell receptor (beta chain) was documented in a study of T cell repertoires in cytomegalovirus infection. About the research overall: In the study, CMV epitopes included recently identified HLA-C-restricted and well-studied HLA-B-restricted ones.

TCRdb processed the reads anew with MiXCR; each CDR3 protein has one entry. The profile shows 750,000 to 900,000 distinct CDR3 sequences, under 35% of them singletons. This CDR3 spans 15 amino acids. Looked up from germline, CDR1 is SGHTA and CDR2 is FQGNSA. V lost 7 bases, J lost 7 bases, and 23 bases lay in between. Findings and limits, study-wide: Cumulative frequency of public TCR beta families picked out carriers of CMV plus the relevant HLA. The ex vivo response was dominated by HLA-C-restricted CMV-specific TCR beta clonotypes.

Details on this clonotype: Its specificity is not known.

The receptor was derived from a human donor in good health (CMV status not recorded). Some clones in this sample may be carry-over from other donors' samples. The sample consisted of cultured CD8+ T cells from PBMCs, taken from culture after CMV antigen stimulation. The chain links TRBV7-2 to TRBJ2-7; no firm D call. The CDR3 region is CASTYQLLPAEEQYF. Here the CDR3 DNA reads TGTGCCAGCACTTATCAGCTTCTCCCCGCGGAGGAGCAGTACTTC. Looking up the rest from reference TRBV7-2 and TRBJ2-7 gives the full variable domain: GAGVSQSPSNKVTEKGKDVELRCDPISGHTALYWYRQSLGQGLEFLIYFQGNSAPDKSGLPSDRFSAERTGGSVSTLTIQRTQQEDSAVYLCASTYQLLPAEEQYFGPGTRLTVT.